Following are 26 T cell receptor beta chains from one sample sequenced in a study of regulatory T cells in long-lasting Graves disease. The time point denotes: newly diagnosed GD, antithyroid drugs for less than 3 months. PBMC RNA was the source of the TCR library. Arm-PCR of CDR3 regions and iRepertoire HTBI primers were used to build TCR beta libraries. TCRdb itself ran the multiplex PCR reads through MiXCR, one entry per CDR3 protein. The table includes about 620,000 distinct CDR3 sequences, around 17% detected once. These data were also filed under a second study, of T cells in Graves' hyperthyroidism and ophthalmopathy.

Material: peripheral blood mononuclear cells (PBMCs), obtained at new diagnosis, from a patient treated with antithyroid drugs. The receptors were gathered from a woman aged 25 to 45 with Graves disease.

This chain joins TRBV5-1 and TRBJ2-2; either TRBD1 or TRBD2 may fit D (5 bases each). Germline CDR1 SGHRS, CDR2 YFSETQ. V dropped 3 bases and J dropped 1 base, with 16 bases sitting between them. The length of the CDR3 is 17 residues. The CDR3: CASSSIRGSQNTGELFF. As DNA, the CDR3 is TGCGCCAGCAGCTCTATTCGGGGCAGTCAGAACACCGGGGAGCTGTTTTTT.

This clonotype has more than one count but fewer than ten. The chain carries TRBV29-1 and TRBJ2-5; D might be TRBD1 (5 bases). Trimming shortened V by 3 bases and J by 2 bases, and 10 bases separated the two germline ends. The length of the CDR3 is 13 residues. Germline V lookup: CDR1 SQVTM, CDR2 ANQGSEA. CDR3 sequence: CSVDRPGQETQYF. The DNA of the CDR3 is TGCAGCGTTGATCGGCCAGGGCAAGAGACCCAGTACTTC.

The V gene is TRBV3-1, the J gene TRBJ2-1; D is uncertain. The germline CDR1 and CDR2 sequences are LGHDT and YNNKEL (reference sequence). The CDR3 has 13 residues. V was cut by 6 bases and J by 5 bases, with 11 bases left in between. CDR3 sequence reads: CASSQSADNEQFF. CDR3 DNA: TGTGCCAGCAGTCAAAGCGCTGACAATGAGCAGTTCTTC.

The table lists this clonotype with many counts. The chain employs TRBV6-2 or TRBV6-3 and TRBJ1-2, with TRBD1 matching 7 bases. The germline CDR1 and CDR2 sequences are MNHEY and SVGEGT. The length of the CDR3 is 15 residues. The J segment lost 3 bases and the V segment lost 5 bases, leaving 9 bases of the junction unmatched. The CDR3 spells CASSDTGQDYYGYTF. The CDR3 DNA follows: TGTGCCAGCAGTGATACCGGACAGGATTACTATGGCTACACCTTC.

This clonotype was counted ten times or more. The chain carries TRBV10-2 and TRBJ2-7; D call uncertain. Per the germline V gene, CDR1 is WSHSY and CDR2 is SAAADI. The CDR3 spans 13 residues. V was pared by 6 bases and J by 7 bases, with 16 bases between. This chain's CDR3 is CASSHNVDIEQYF. The CDR3 nucleotides read TGCGCCAGCAGCCACAATGTTGACATTGAGCAGTACTTC.

This clonotype was counted ten times or more. CDR3 sequence reads: CASSLAGKAYGYTF. Written as DNA, the CDR3 is TGTGCCAGCAGTTTAGCAGGGAAGGCCTATGGCTACACCTTC. V is TRBV12-3 or TRBV12-4 and J is TRBJ1-2; no definite D call. This CDR3 comprises 14 residues. V lost 0 bases and J 4 bases, leaving 9 bases between the germline ends.

Note on this clonotype: One end of the junction does not line up with germline, which may come from a read error. The chain links TRBV2 to TRBJ2-3; D unclear. Germline loops: CDR1 SNHLY, CDR2 FYNNEI. The CDR3 has 12 amino acids. The CDR3 reads CASSPSSDTRYF. The CDR3 DNA follows: TGTGCCAGTAGTCCCAGCTCAGATACGCGGTATTTT.

Remarks on this clonotype: Just one base apart from a much larger clone, this may be a read error. Because the CDR3 is missing its conserved closing phenylalanine or tryptophan, this is likely a read error. The V and J genes are TRBV5-1 and TRBJ1-2; 8 positions match TRBD1. The germline V gene encodes CDR1 SGHRS and CDR2 YFSETQ. The CDR3 is 14 residues long. V lost 2 bases and J lost 2; bases outside the gene matches: 2. The CDR3 protein is CASSFQGANYGYTL. The CDR3 region has the DNA TGCGCCAGCAGCTTCCAGGGGGCGAACTATGGCTACACCCTC.

As DNA, the CDR3 is TGTGCCACCAGTGATAGCAGGGAAAGGGTCTACGAGCAGTACTTC. Encoded protein: CATSDSRERVYEQYF. The rearrangement uses TRBV24-1 and TRBJ2-7, with a weak D call TRBD1 (5 bases). The ends were cut back, 3 bases at V and 3 bases at J, with 14 bases in the middle. This CDR3 is 15 amino acids long. Germline values: CDR1 KGHDR, CDR2 SFDVKD.

This clonotype showed up just a few times. The chain recombines TRBV6-1 with TRBJ2-3; perhaps TRBD2 as D (5 bases). Trimming took off 7 bases at V and 3 bases at J, with 11 bases between the two ends. Germline-derived CDR1 and CDR2 are MNHNS and SASEGT. The CDR3 length is 13 residues. The CDR3 reads CASKGGGTDTQYF. CDR3 in DNA: TGTGCCAGCAAAGGCGGAGGTACAGATACGCAGTATTTT.

This clonotype appeared many times. This sequence joins TRBV28 and TRBJ2-7, with 7 bases lining up with TRBD2. There are 14 residues in the CDR3. In germline, CDR1 is MDHEN, CDR2 SYDVKM. V was clipped by 5 bases and J by 2 bases; unmatched bases: 6. This chain's CDR3 is CASSGWGGTYEQYF. The DNA for the CDR3 is TGTGCCAGCAGTGGCTGGGGGGGAACCTACGAGCAGTACTTC.

CDR3 sequence reads: CASSRGGSSEYTYEQYF. CDR3 bases: TGTGCCAGCAGCCGCGGGGGTTCTAGCGAGTACACCTACGAGCAGTACTTC. The chain recombines TRBV3-1 with TRBJ2-7; 7 nucleotides line up with TRBD2. V was clipped by 4 bases and J by 2 bases; unmatched bases: 14. Germline CDR1 is LGHDT and CDR2 is YNNKEL (reference sequence). The CDR3 covers 17 residues.

This clonotype was seen repeatedly, ten times or more. The chain recombines TRBV7-9 with TRBJ2-7; D is perhaps TRBD2 (6 bases). The V gene lost 5 bases and the J gene lost 6 bases, with 20 bases spanning the gap. Germline CDR1 reads SEHNR; CDR2 reads FQNEAQ (reference sequence). CDR3 length: 15 residues. The CDR3 DNA is TGTGCCAGCAGCCTCGACGGGGGAGGTGTGCTCGAGCAGTACTTC. Its protein is CASSLDGGGVLEQYF.

This clonotype was seen more than once but under ten times. This chain links TRBV27 with TRBJ2-2, with D possibly being TRBD1 (5 bases). The CDR3 contains 16 residues. Trimming removed 4 bases at V and 5 bases at J, with 17 bases between. The germline CDR1 and CDR2 sequences are MNHEY and SMNVEV (reference sequence). CDR3 DNA sequence: TGTGCCAGCAGTTCCAAGGGGAATGTTGATACCGGGGAGCTGTTTTTT. The encoded protein is CASSSKGNVDTGELFF.

This clonotype was seen repeatedly, ten times or more. This chain links TRBV6-1 with TRBJ1-5; tentative D call: TRBD1 (6 bases). Trimming stripped 7 bases from V and 4 bases from J, with 17 bases between. CDR1 is MNHNS, CDR2 SASEGT, per germline. The CDR3 is 15 amino acids. The CDR3 loop is CASMRDGGVNQPQHF. In DNA, the CDR3 is TGTGCCAGCATGAGGGATGGGGGCGTAAATCAGCCCCAGCATTTT.

The table lists this clonotype with many counts. J is TRBJ1-2 and V is TRBV6-1; TRBD1 aligns across 8 bases. The junction had 9 bases not matched to a gene; V was cut back by 6 bases and J by 6 bases. The V gene's germline CDR1 is MNHNS and CDR2 SASEGT. This CDR3 has 14 amino acids. The CDR3 coding sequence is TGTGCCAGCAGCAATCGGACAGGGTTGGATGGCTACACCTTC. It translates to CASSNRTGLDGYTF.

This clonotype was observed at least ten times. This chain connects TRBV6-2 or TRBV6-3 to TRBJ1-1, with 7 bases aligning to TRBD1. Germline values: CDR1 MNHEY, CDR2 SVGEGT. J lost 6 bases, V lost 7 bases, and 23 bases had no gene match. The CDR3 runs 18 residues. The CDR3, as DNA: TGTGCCAGCACCCTGCGGATAGAGGGGGCCCTGGGGTCTCCTGAAGCTTTCTTT. It encodes CASTLRIEGALGSPEAFF.

This clonotype was recorded at least ten times. V gene TRBV2 combines with J gene TRBJ2-3; 7 bases are a match to TRBD2. CDR1 is SNHLY, CDR2 FYNNEI, per germline. This CDR3 comprises 15 residues. V lost 5 bases and J lost 7; bases outside the gene matches: 12. The CDR3 bases are TGTGCCAGCAGTCCGCCATCGCGGGAGTTAAATACGCAGTATTTT. Encoded protein: CASSPPSRELNTQYF.

V gene TRBV3-1 combines with J gene TRBJ2-5; TRBD1 matches 7 bases. The CDR3 is 14 residues long. CDR1 and CDR2 (germline): LGHDT, YNNKEL (reference sequence). The V and J ends lost 4 bases and 5 bases, in that order; junction bases with no gene match: 7. The CDR3 region has the DNA TGTGCCAGCAGCCTAAGAGGGGGCCGGGAGACCCAGTACTTC. Translated, it gives CASSLRGGRETQYF.

The rearrangement links TRBV27 to TRBJ2-3; 7 nucleotides align to TRBD1. Germline assignment: CDR1 MNHEY and CDR2 SMNVEV (reference sequence). CDR3 length equals 17 residues. Trimming at V came to 5 bases and at J to 2 bases, leaving 13 bases not matched to a gene. Written as DNA, the CDR3 is TGTGCCAGCAGTCCCCGCCCGACAGGGAAGTACACAGATACGCAGTATTTT. Residues: CASSPRPTGKYTDTQYF.

The chain joins TRBV11-2 to TRBJ1-3; the D is unclear. There are 13 residues in the CDR3. Germline V gene data show CDR1 as SGHAT and CDR2 as FQNNGV. Trimming cost V 6 bases and J 3 bases, with 9 bases left between them. The CDR3 coding sequence is TGTGCCAGCAGTTTGACGGATGGAAACACCATATATTTT. It is translated as CASSLTDGNTIYF.

This clonotype was detected a few times. The rearrangement joins TRBV7-9 to TRBJ2-3, with 7 bases fitting TRBD2. The CDR3 length is 19 residues. After removal of 0 bases from V and 0 bases from J, the junction contained 12 bases not matched to a gene. From germline, CDR1 is SEHNR and CDR2 FQNEAQ (reference sequence). CDR3: CASSLAKGRDYESTDTQYF. In DNA form, the CDR3 reads TGTGCCAGCAGCTTAGCAAAGGGGCGGGACTACGAAAGCACAGATACGCAGTATTTT.

The rearrangement links TRBV15 to TRBJ2-7, with D possibly TRBD2 on 6 matching bases. V was shortened by 1 base and J by 0 bases, with 13 bases between the two germline ends. Germline V gene sequence: CDR1 LNHNV, CDR2 YYDKDF (reference sequence). There are 16 residues in the CDR3. The CDR3 bases are TGTGCCACCAGCAGAGCGGGTAGCGGAAGCTCCTACGAGCAGTACTTC. This encodes CATSRAGSGSSYEQYF. Filled out from reference TRBV15 and TRBJ2-7, the complete variable domain reads DAMVIQNPRYQVTQFGKPVTLSCSQTLNHNVMYWYQQKSSQAPKLLFHYYDKDFNNEADTPDNFQSRRPNTSFCFLDIRSPGLGDTAMYLCATSRAGSGSSYEQYFGPGTRLTVT.

The CDR3 loop is CSVISRNTEAFF. In DNA, the CDR3 is TGCAGCGTTATCAGCAGGAACACTGAAGCTTTCTTT. This chain uses TRBV29-1 with TRBJ1-1; D gene ambiguous. The CDR3 covers 12 residues. V was cut by 5 bases and J by 1 base, with 8 bases left in between. The V gene's germline CDR1 is SQVTM and CDR2 ANQGSEA.

This clonotype was seen ten or more times. DNA for the CDR3: TGCAGCGTCGCAGGACAGGCGGGAGAGACCCAGTACTTC. This translates into CSVAGQAGETQYF. The chain joins TRBV29-1 to TRBJ2-5, with 7 bases matching TRBD1. V shed 6 bases, J shed 4 bases, and the junction held 8 bases outside the gene matches. The germline CDR1 and CDR2 sequences are SQVTM and ANQGSEA. CDR3 length equals 13 residues.

This clonotype was detected ten times or more. This rearrangement joins TRBV6-1 to TRBJ1-5; D may be TRBD1 (5 bases). Germline-derived CDR1 and CDR2 are MNHNS and SASEGT. The CDR3 covers 14 residues. V was shortened by 7 bases and J by 0 bases, with 10 bases between the two germline ends. The CDR3 region is CASMTAGSNQPQHF. In DNA form, the CDR3 reads TGTGCCAGCATGACAGCGGGTAGCAATCAGCCCCAGCATTTT.